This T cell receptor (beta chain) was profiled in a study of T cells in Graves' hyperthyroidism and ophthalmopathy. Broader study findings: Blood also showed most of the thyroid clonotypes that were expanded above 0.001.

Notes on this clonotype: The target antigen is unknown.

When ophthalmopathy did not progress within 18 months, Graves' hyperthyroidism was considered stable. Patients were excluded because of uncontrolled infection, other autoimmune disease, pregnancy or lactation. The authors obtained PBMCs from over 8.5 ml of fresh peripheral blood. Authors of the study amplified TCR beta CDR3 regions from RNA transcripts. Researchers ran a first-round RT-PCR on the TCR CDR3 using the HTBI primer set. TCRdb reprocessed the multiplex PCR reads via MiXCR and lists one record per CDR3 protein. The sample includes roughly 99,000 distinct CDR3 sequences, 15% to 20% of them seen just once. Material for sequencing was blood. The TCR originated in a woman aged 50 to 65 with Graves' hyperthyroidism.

The CDR3 DNA is TGCGCCAGCAGCGAGGGCCACCAACCCTCTGGAAACACCATATATTTT. It is translated as CASSEGHQPSGNTIYF. The chain recombines TRBV5-1 with TRBJ1-3; D not certain. Trimming took off 4 bases at V and 0 bases at J, with 14 bases between the two ends. CDR1 SGHRS and CDR2 YFSETQ come from the germline V gene. This CDR3 is 16 amino acids long. Looking up the rest from reference TRBV5-1 and TRBJ1-3 gives the full variable domain: KAGVTQTPRYLIKTRGQQVTLSCSPISGHRSVSWYQQTPGQGLQFLFEYFSETQRNKGNFPGRFSGRQFSNSRSEMNVSTLELGDSALYLCASSEGHQPSGNTIYFGEGSWLTVV.